This T cell receptor (beta chain) was sequenced during a study of T-cell memory formation after mild COVID-19. Regarding the study as a whole: Later expanders leaned toward CD4+, whereas clones contracting from day 15 to 85 were balanced CD4/CD8. Shrinking CD4+ clones resided mostly in CM and EM, and CD8+ ones in EMRA.

TCRdb reprocessed the 5' RACE reads with MiXCR, giving one entry per CDR3 protein. The sample yields around 27,000 distinct CDR3 sequences, less than 8% seen once. Germline V CDR1 and CDR2: ENHRY, SYGVKD. The CDR3 spans 17 residues. V was clipped by 3 bases and J by 3 bases, with 18 bases between them. This clonotype was counted at least ten times. Its specificity is unknown. Sequencing was done on a sample of PBMCs or a T cell subset sorted from them (not recorded which). The clonotype was recovered from an adult woman who had mild COVID-19 (a few samples of this study predate the infection). Cell type and time point are not known. The chain joins TRBV10-3 to TRBJ1-5, with D possibly being TRBD1 (5 bases). This chain's CDR3 is CAISDRVHGSTNQPQHF. CDR3 coding DNA: TGTGCCATCAGTGACAGGGTTCATGGATCCACCAATCAGCCCCAGCATTTT.